What follows are 26 T cell receptor beta chains derived from one specimen sequenced in a study of blood T cell repertoires in COVID-19. Assay used: immunoSEQ multiplex PCR; TCRdb lists only in-frame clones, some missing. This sample has 150,000 to 200,000 clones, with about 80% found just once. The sample was PBMCs or T cells enriched from blood (not recorded which). The receptors derive from a man aged 50 to 60 who had recovered from COVID-19.

The CDR3 sequence: CASSQGLRTGELFF. In nucleotides, the CDR3 is TGTGCCAGCAGTCAGGGTCTCAGGACCGGGGAGCTGTTTTTT. This chain uses TRBV6-5 with TRBJ2-2; weak D call: TRBD1 (5 bases). CDR1 and CDR2 (germline): MNHEY, SVGAGI. The CDR3 consists of 14 residues. V shed 5 bases and J shed 5 bases, with 12 bases lying between them.

This clone has only a few counts. The J gene is TRBJ2-5, the V gene TRBV19; D is possibly TRBD1 (6 bases). Trimming pared 5 bases from V and 7 bases from J, leaving 14 bases between. Germline CDR1 is LNHDA and CDR2 is SQIVND (reference sequence). This CDR3 is built from 13 residues. The CDR3 coding sequence is TGTGCCAGTAGTCTACAGGGAGTGGGGACCCAGTACTTC. Encoded protein: CASSLQGVGTQYF.

The chain uses TRBV7-9 and TRBJ2-3; no definite D call. V was shortened by 3 bases and J by 0 bases, with 10 bases between the two germline ends. The CDR3 is 15 residues long. CDR1 is SEHNR, CDR2 FQNEAQ, per germline (reference sequence). CDR3 region: CASSFSVQSTDTQYF. In DNA, the CDR3 is TGTGCCAGCAGCTTTTCAGTGCAGAGCACAGATACGCAGTATTTT.

The chain is built from TRBV6-1 and TRBJ1-2, with TRBD1 as a possible D gene (5 bases). There are 13 residues in the CDR3. V lost 0 bases and J 3 bases, leaving 5 bases between the germline ends. CDR1 and CDR2 (germline): MNHNS, SASEGT. The CDR3 region is CASSEAGDYGYTF. The CDR3 DNA reads TGTGCCAGCAGTGAAGCAGGGGACTATGGCTACACCTTC.

The chain is built from TRBV7-9 and TRBJ2-2; D uncertain. The CDR3 sequence is 14 residues long. The germline CDR1 and CDR2 sequences are SEHNR and FQNEAQ (reference sequence). The V and J ends lost 0 bases and 5 bases respectively, with 7 bases between them. The CDR3 spells CASSLASPTGELFF. For the CDR3, the DNA is TGTGCCAGCAGCTTAGCAAGCCCAACCGGGGAGCTGTTTTTT.

V gene TRBV9 combines with J gene TRBJ2-7; D is undetermined. Per the germline V gene, CDR1 is SGDLS and CDR2 is YYNGEE. The CDR3 has 13 residues. The ends were cut back, 0 bases at V and 6 bases at J, with 10 bases in the middle. Written as DNA, the CDR3 is TGTGCCAGCAGCGTAGTCGGTGGGCTCGAGCAGTACTTC. The encoded protein is CASSVVGGLEQYF. Complete variable domain (other parts from reference TRBV9 and TRBJ2-7): DSGVTQTPKHLITATGQRVTLRCSPRSGDLSVYWYQQSLDQGLQFLIQYYNGEERAKGNILERFSAQQFPDLHSELNLSSLELGDSALYFCASSVVGGLEQYFGPGTRLTVT.

This clone has a handful of counts. The V call is TRBV6-5, the J call TRBJ2-5, with 10 bases that match TRBD2. Germline V gene data show CDR1 as MNHEY and CDR2 as SVGAGI. The junction had 5 bases not matched to a gene; V was cut back by 4 bases and J by 3 bases. CDR3 length: 15 amino acids. The DNA of the CDR3 is TGTGCCAGCAGTTTCTTAGCGGGAGGTAAAGAGACCCAGTACTTC. Amino acid sequence: CASSFLAGGKETQYF.

This chain joins TRBV6-1 and TRBJ2-2; 7 nucleotides agree with TRBD1. The CDR3 totals 17 residues. Germline CDR1 MNHNS, CDR2 SASEGT. Trimming removed 1 base from V and 5 bases from J; junction bases left unmatched: 10. The CDR3, as DNA: TGTGCCAGCAGTGAAGGGAGATGGGACAGCAAGACCGGGGAGCTGTTTTTT. Protein sequence: CASSEGRWDSKTGELFF.

This clone was detected only a few times. V usage is TRBV10-2 and J usage is TRBJ1-5; no clear D gene. Germline values: CDR1 WSHSY, CDR2 SAAADI. The CDR3 consists of 13 residues. The V and J ends lost 7 bases and 7 bases respectively, with 14 bases between them. The CDR3 sequence: CASTRAPGQPQHF. The CDR3 region has the DNA TGCGCCAGCACTCGGGCCCCGGGGCAGCCCCAGCATTTT.

This chain uses TRBV7-3 with TRBJ2-6; weak D call: TRBD2 (5 bases). With 3 bases removed from V and 1 base from J, the gap between germline ends came to 10 bases. Germline V CDR1 and CDR2: SGHTA, FQGTGA. CDR3 length: 16 residues. In nucleotides, the CDR3 is TGTGCCAGCAGCTTCGAGGGAGCTTCTGGGGCCAACGTCCTGACTTTC. Translating gives CASSFEGASGANVLTF. Full variable domain (rest looked up from reference TRBV7-3 and TRBJ2-6): GAGVSQTPSNKVTEKGKYVELRCDPISGHTALYWYRQSLGQGPEFLIYFQGTGAADDSGLPNDRFFAVRPEGSVSTLKIQRTERGDSAVYLCASSFEGASGANVLTFGAGSRLTVL.

The chain is built from TRBV19 and TRBJ1-5, with 8 bases lining up with TRBD1. J lost 9 bases, V lost 3 bases, and 7 bases had no gene match. The CDR3 contains 14 residues. Germline values: CDR1 LNHDA, CDR2 SQIVND (reference sequence). The DNA for the CDR3 is TGTGCCAGTAGTATCTCGACAGGGGCCCGGCCCCAGCATTTT. Amino acids: CASSISTGARPQHF. Supplemented by reference TRBV19 and TRBJ1-5, the full variable domain reads DGGITQSPKYLFRKEGQNVTLSCEQNLNHDAMYWYRQDPGQGLRLIYYSQIVNDFQKGDIAEGYSVSREKKESFPLTVTSAQKNPTAFYLCASSISTGARPQHFGDGTRLSIL.

CDR3 in amino acids: CASSLVGGDPSKNIQYF. The CDR3 DNA is TGTGCCAGCAGTTTAGTAGGGGGCGACCCAAGCAAAAACATTCAGTACTTC. The chain recombines TRBV28 with TRBJ2-4, with TRBD1 identical over 7 bases. The trim removed 2 bases at V and 3 bases at J, leaving 10 bases unmatched. Germline V CDR1 and CDR2: MDHEN, SYDVKM. The CDR3 covers 17 residues. Full variable domain (outside the CDR3, taken from reference TRBV28 and TRBJ2-4): DVKVTQSSRYLVKRTGEKVFLECVQDMDHENMFWYRQDPGLGLRLIYFSYDVKMKEKGDIPEGYSVSREKKERFSLILESASTNQTSMYLCASSLVGGDPSKNIQYFGAGTRLSVL.

The chain employs TRBV7-9 and TRBJ1-1, with TRBD1 as a possible D gene (6 bases). Germline values: CDR1 SEHNR, CDR2 FQNEAQ (reference sequence). The V gene lost 0 bases and the J gene lost 3 bases, with 11 bases spanning the gap. The CDR3 is made up of 15 amino acids. The CDR3 spells CASSLAGAGDTEAFF. The CDR3 DNA is TGTGCCAGCAGCTTAGCGGGAGCAGGGGACACTGAAGCTTTCTTT.

V gene TRBV4-2 combines with J gene TRBJ1-5; D possibly corresponds to TRBD1 (6 bases). The CDR3 has 16 amino acids. The germline V gene encodes CDR1 LGHNA and CDR2 YNFKEQ. Trimming removed 4 bases at V and 5 bases at J, with 18 bases between. CDR3 bases: TGTGCCAGCAGCCCAGTACAGGGTCAGGTTCATCAGCCCCAGCATTTT. It encodes CASSPVQGQVHQPQHF.

The chain joins TRBV5-4 to TRBJ1-1; 8 bases match TRBD1. Trimming took 4 bases from V and 0 from J; bases not matched to a gene: 11. CDR3 length: 17 residues. Germline CDR1 reads SGHNT; CDR2 reads YYREEE (reference sequence). The DNA of the CDR3 is TGTGCCAGCAGCCCCCTGAGGACAGGGATTTTGAACACTGAAGCTTTCTTT. Translation gives CASSPLRTGILNTEAFF.

V usage is TRBV5-1 and J usage is TRBJ2-5; D call uncertain. CDR3 length equals 12 residues. Germline assignment: CDR1 SGHRS and CDR2 YFSETQ. Trimming removed 4 bases at V and 1 base at J, with 5 bases between. The chain's CDR3 is CASSLIQETQYF. The CDR3 DNA sequence: TGCGCCAGCAGCCTTATCCAAGAGACCCAGTACTTC.

The gene calls are TRBV5-1 and TRBJ1-6; perhaps TRBD1 as D (6 bases). The germline V gene encodes CDR1 SGHRS and CDR2 YFSETQ. V was trimmed by 5 bases and J by 10 bases, leaving 22 bases between them. The CDR3 extends over 16 amino acids. The CDR3 DNA sequence: TGCGCCAGCAGTTCCGGATCCAAACAGGGCCACTCACCCCTCCACTTT. The encoded protein is CASSSGSKQGHSPLHF. Full variable domain (outside the CDR3, taken from reference TRBV5-1 and TRBJ1-6): KAGVTQTPRYLIKTRGQQVTLSCSPISGHRSVSWYQQTPGQGLQFLFEYFSETQRNKGNFPGRFSGRQFSNSRSEMNVSTLELGDSALYLCASSSGSKQGHSPLHFGNGTRLTVT.

J is TRBJ2-6 and V is TRBV10-3, with D perhaps TRBD1 (6 bases). This CDR3 spans 16 amino acids. Per germline, CDR1 ENHRY and CDR2 SYGVKD. Trimming shortened V by 3 bases and J by 2 bases, and 11 bases separated the two germline ends. CDR3 nucleotides: TGTGCCATCAGTGAAACTAAGGGGGCTGGGGCCAACGTCCTGACTTTC. Translating it yields CAISETKGAGANVLTF.

This clone was found a few times. This chain links TRBV6-6 with TRBJ1-3; 12 bases map to TRBD1. CDR3 length equals 16 residues. The J segment lost 4 bases and the V segment lost 5 bases, leaving 6 bases of the junction unmatched. Germline CDR1 reads MNHNY; CDR2 reads SVGAGI (reference sequence). The CDR3 DNA reads as TGTGCCAGCAGTCTGGGGACAGGGGGCAACGGAAACACCATATATTTT. Its translation: CASSLGTGGNGNTIYF.

The chain is built from TRBV5-5 and TRBJ2-7, with D possibly being TRBD1 (6 bases). Germline assignment: CDR1 SGHKS and CDR2 YYEKEE (reference sequence). Trimming removed 5 bases at V and 2 bases at J, with 11 bases between. This CDR3 region has 13 residues. The CDR3 spells CASRSSGAYEQYF. DNA of the CDR3: TGTGCCAGCAGATCGTCAGGGGCCTACGAGCAGTACTTC.

The chain links TRBV5-4 to TRBJ1-1; D unclear. V was cut by 0 bases and J by 5 bases, with 14 bases left in between. CDR3 length equals 15 residues. Germline V lookup: CDR1 SGHNT, CDR2 YYREEE (reference sequence). CDR3 DNA sequence: TGTGCCAGCAGCTTGGATGCCAGAAGCGGGACTGAAGCTTTCTTT. It specifies CASSLDARSGTEAFF.

The count of this clone is one. The chain recombines TRBV7-2 with TRBJ1-6; 7 positions match TRBD1. Germline CDR1 reads SGHTA; CDR2 reads FQGNSA. This CDR3 is 16 amino acids long. Trimming cost V 2 bases and J 6 bases; bases outside gene matches: 7. CDR3 in amino acids: CASSLQGVGANSPLHF. Here the CDR3 DNA reads TGTGCCAGCAGCTTACAGGGGGTCGGGGCTAATTCACCCCTCCACTTT.

The chain carries TRBV6-5 and TRBJ2-5, with D perhaps matching TRBD1 (7 bases). CDR3 length: 14 residues. V lost 10 bases to trimming and J lost 1 base, with 16 bases between them. CDR1 MNHEY and CDR2 SVGAGI come from the germline V gene. The CDR3 bases are TGTGCCAACTACGCGGGACAGTTCCAAGAGACCCAGTACTTC. Protein: CANYAGQFQETQYF.

The chain links TRBV12-3 or TRBV12-4 to TRBJ2-7; a weak D match, TRBD1 (5 bases). The CDR3 is 12 residues long. Trimming pared 2 bases from V and 6 bases from J, leaving 8 bases between. The CDR3 reads CASSLFQGEQYF. The CDR3 DNA reads TGTGCCAGCAGTTTATTTCAGGGCGAGCAGTACTTC.

This chain uses TRBV27 with TRBJ2-3; 11 bases fit TRBD2. Germline lookup yields CDR1 MNHEY and CDR2 SMNVEV (reference sequence). Trimming took 3 bases from V and 3 from J; bases not matched to a gene: 20. The CDR3 contains 21 residues. CDR3 DNA: TGTGCCAGCAGTTTGTCCCGGGGGGTTAGCGGGAGGGCCTTGGTTACAGATACGCAGTATTTT. As protein: CASSLSRGVSGRALVTDTQYF.

V is TRBV19 and J is TRBJ1-4; 11 nucleotides line up with TRBD1. The CDR3 consists of 16 residues. V was pared by 6 bases and J by 0 bases, with 3 bases of the junction left unmatched. Germline values: CDR1 LNHDA, CDR2 SQIVND (reference sequence). The CDR3 protein is CASRGQGATTNEKLFF. The CDR3 region has the DNA TGTGCCAGTAGAGGACAGGGGGCTACAACTAATGAAAAACTGTTTTTT.